One sample yielded the 22 T cell receptor beta chains listed below, sequenced in a study of cytomegalovirus exposure and HLA in healthy donors. The PCR was carried out with 60 Vbeta primers and 13 Jbeta primers. Measured with immunoSEQ multiplex PCR; TCRdb has only the in-frame clones, and not every one. Among fewer than 80,000 clones, 79% were seen once, and the ten largest hold 2% to 3%. Sequencing was carried out using PBMCs. The receptors originated from a young man in good health and CMV-seronegative.

CDR3 region: CASSGAGTAYGYTF. The CDR3 DNA reads as TGTGCCAGCAGTGGAGCCGGGACAGCCTATGGCTACACCTTC. V usage is TRBV6-1 and J usage is TRBJ1-2; TRBD1 matches 7 bases. The J segment lost 4 bases and the V segment lost 4 bases, leaving 6 bases of the junction unmatched. The CDR3 is 14 residues long. From germline, CDR1 is MNHNS and CDR2 SASEGT.

The rearrangement joins TRBV28 to TRBJ1-2; D unclear. V lost 6 bases to trimming and J lost 8 bases, with 10 bases between them. The CDR3 runs to 11 residues. Germline CDR1 and CDR2: MDHEN and SYDVKM. CDR3 in amino acids: CASRREPGYTF. CDR3 nucleotides: TGTGCCAGCAGGAGGGAGCCGGGCTACACCTTC.

The sample holds a few counts of this clone. V usage is TRBV5-4 and J usage is TRBJ1-1, with 8 nucleotides matching TRBD1. V was clipped by 1 base and J by 1 base; unmatched bases: 3. The CDR3 is 15 residues long. CDR1 is SGHNT and CDR2 is YYREEE in the germline V gene (reference sequence). For the CDR3, the DNA is TGTGCCAGCAGCTTGTACAGGGGGAGGAACACTGAAGCTTTCTTT. This encodes CASSLYRGRNTEAFF.

This clone has a single count. The rearrangement links TRBV28 to TRBJ1-6, with 10 positions matching TRBD1. The CDR3 has 14 amino acids. Germline-derived CDR1 and CDR2 are MDHEN and SYDVKM. Trimming removed 9 bases from V and 8 bases from J; junction bases left unmatched: 7. CDR3 bases: TGTGCCAGTTTACCGGGACAGGGGTATTCACCCCTCCACTTT. Encoded protein: CASLPGQGYSPLHF.

The rearrangement uses TRBV5-6 and TRBJ1-1; 7 bases line up with TRBD1. This CDR3 is 14 amino acids long. V was clipped by 3 bases and J by 0 bases; unmatched bases: 2. Germline V CDR1 and CDR2: SGHDT, YYEEEE. This chain's CDR3 is CASSSGGMNTEAFF. The CDR3 DNA reads as TGTGCCAGCAGCTCAGGGGGTATGAACACTGAAGCTTTCTTT.

With regard to this clone: One end of the junction is discordant with germline, which a read error may explain. The rearrangement uses TRBV14 and TRBJ2-3, with D unclear. Germline CDR1 reads SGHDN; CDR2 reads FVKESK. This CDR3 comprises 13 residues. The DNA for the CDR3 is TGTGCCCGCAGCCAAGCTTTCCCAGATACGCAGTATTTT. Protein product: CARSQAFPDTQYF.

This sequence joins TRBV4-3 and TRBJ1-6; no reliable D call. The CDR3 contains 15 residues. Deletions cut 0 bases from V and 12 bases from J, with 15 bases between. Germline loops: CDR1 LGHNA, CDR2 YSLEER. This CDR3 is CASSQDRWSREPLHF. CDR3 nucleotide sequence: TGCGCCAGCAGCCAAGACCGCTGGAGTAGAGAACCCCTCCACTTT.

A single count supports this clone. The V call is TRBV5-6, the J call TRBJ2-5; perhaps TRBD1 as D (5 bases). CDR1 is SGHDT, CDR2 YYEEEE, per germline. This CDR3 comprises 13 residues. V was pared by 4 bases and J by 2 bases, with 9 bases between. The CDR3 protein is CASSLRQQETQYF. The CDR3 bases are TGTGCCAGCAGCCTGAGACAGCAAGAGACCCAGTACTTC.

This clone turned up a few times. The chain recombines TRBV7-9 with TRBJ2-5, with 9 bases lining up with TRBD2. Germline lookup yields CDR1 SEHNR and CDR2 FQNEAQ (reference sequence). The junction had 11 bases not matched to a gene; V was cut back by 1 base and J by 5 bases. This CDR3 is 17 amino acids long. The DNA of the CDR3 is TGTGCCAGCAGCTTAGGCCGACTAGCGGACCTCCCTGAGACCCAGTACTTC. This codes for CASSLGRLADLPETQYF.

This chain joins TRBV5-4 and TRBJ1-1; weak D call: TRBD1 (5 bases). CDR1 is SGHNT, CDR2 YYREEE, per germline (reference sequence). The V and J ends lost 4 bases and 6 bases respectively, with 13 bases between them. This CDR3 contains 13 residues. CDR3 DNA: TGTGCCAGCAGCCGGATAGGGGTACCTGAAGCTTTCTTT. Translating gives CASSRIGVPEAFF.

This clone was observed a few times. This chain connects TRBV5-4 to TRBJ2-7; D is perhaps TRBD2 (7 bases). Germline V CDR1 and CDR2: SGHNT, YYREEE (reference sequence). The V gene lost 0 bases and the J gene lost 0 bases, with 13 bases spanning the gap. This CDR3 region has 16 residues. This chain's CDR3 is CASSLARGGGSYEQYF. The CDR3 nucleotides read TGTGCCAGCAGCTTGGCCAGAGGGGGGGGCTCCTACGAGCAGTACTTC.

The chain couples TRBV7-2 to TRBJ2-5; 9 nucleotides align to TRBD1. J gave up 9 bases and V 5 bases, and 4 bases lay outside the gene matches. Germline-derived CDR1 and CDR2 are SGHTA and FQGNSA. The length of the CDR3 is 12 residues. The CDR3 loop reads CASSGTGGAQYF. The CDR3 coding sequence is TGTGCCAGCAGCGGAACAGGGGGCGCCCAGTACTTC.

This clone was counted between two and nine times. This sequence joins TRBV10-1 and TRBJ1-1; D is unresolved. The CDR3 contains 12 residues. V gave up 5 bases and J gave up 4 bases, with 8 bases separating them. Germline assignment: CDR1 WNHNN and CDR2 SYGVQD (reference sequence). The chain's CDR3 is CASSPGGTEAFF. The CDR3 coding sequence is TGCGCCAGCAGTCCAGGTGGCACTGAAGCTTTCTTT.

This clone was detected only a few times. The chain links TRBV4-3 to TRBJ1-5; D unresolved. Germline CDR1 reads LGHNA; CDR2 reads YSLEER. There are 14 residues in the CDR3. The V and J ends lost 4 bases and 3 bases respectively, with 10 bases between them. The CDR3 DNA reads TGCGCCAGCAGCCTTGACATGTCCAATCAGCCCCAGCATTTT. Its protein is CASSLDMSNQPQHF.

V is TRBV2 and J is TRBJ1-2; no definite D call. V dropped 9 bases and J dropped 5 bases, with 13 bases sitting between them. The V gene's germline CDR1 is SNHLY and CDR2 FYNNEI. There are 12 residues in the CDR3. This CDR3 reads CASERGAYGYTF. The CDR3 bases are TGTGCCAGTGAACGGGGAGCGTATGGCTACACCTTC.

The V gene is TRBV2, the J gene TRBJ2-2; TRBD1 aligns across 7 bases. This CDR3 spans 16 amino acids. The V gene's germline CDR1 is SNHLY and CDR2 FYNNEI. Germline trimming cut 3 bases from V and 4 bases from J; bases unmatched to any gene: 8. The CDR3 nucleotides read TGTGCCAGCAGTGAGCTATGGGACAGAGTCACCGGGGAGCTGTTTTTT. Amino acid sequence: CASSELWDRVTGELFF.

This clone was detected a few times. The CDR3 loop reads CASSPPGGRNIQYF. The CDR3 nucleotides read TGTGCCAGCAGCCCACCGGGTGGGAGAAACATTCAGTACTTC. The chain combines TRBV9 with TRBJ2-4; D might be TRBD2 (5 bases). This CDR3 has 14 amino acids. Per the germline V gene, CDR1 is SGDLS and CDR2 is YYNGEE. V lost 4 bases and J lost 6, with 14 bases in between.

The J gene is TRBJ1-1, the V gene TRBV7-3; TRBD1 is a possible D gene (6 bases). The CDR3 runs 12 residues. Trimming left V 3 bases short and J 9 bases short, with 11 bases between. Germline CDR1 is SGHTA and CDR2 is FQGTGA. The CDR3 DNA is TGTGCCAGCAGCTTGACAGGAATACAAGCTTTCTTT. It encodes CASSLTGIQAFF.

The chain combines TRBV11-2 with TRBJ2-7; possibly TRBD2 for D (6 bases). V gave up 0 bases and J gave up 5 bases, with 11 bases separating them. The CDR3 spans 14 residues. Per germline, CDR1 SGHAT and CDR2 FQNNGV. CDR3 coding DNA: TGTGCCAGCAGCTTAGATCGGGGGAGAAACGAGCAGTACTTC. Translation: CASSLDRGRNEQYF.

The genes are TRBV29-1 and TRBJ2-3, with 7 bases identical to TRBD2. J lost 6 bases, V lost 7 bases, and 10 bases had no gene match. Germline CDR1 is SQVTM and CDR2 is ANQGSEA. The CDR3 consists of 13 residues. CDR3 nucleotide sequence: TGCAGCGCCGGGGGGAGGGCAATGGATACGCAGTATTTT. Amino acid sequence: CSAGGRAMDTQYF.

This clone was counted only a few times. The chain is built from TRBV25-1 and TRBJ1-3; D possibly corresponds to TRBD1 (6 bases). V gave up 7 bases and J gave up 3 bases, with 7 bases separating them. The V gene's germline CDR1 is MGHDK and CDR2 SYGVNS. This CDR3 comprises 12 residues. DNA for the CDR3: TGTGCCAGCATGACAGGTGGAAACACCATATATTTT. Encoded protein: CASMTGGNTIYF.

The table lists this clone with a count of one. The chain employs TRBV7-2 and TRBJ2-3; no reliable D call. V gave up 1 base and J gave up 3 bases, with 17 bases separating them. The germline V gene has CDR1 SGHTA and CDR2 FQGNSA. The CDR3 runs 17 residues. The CDR3 sequence: CASSLVGRVPRTDTQYF. CDR3 sequence (DNA): TGTGCCAGCAGCTTAGTTGGCCGGGTACCACGGACAGATACGCAGTATTTT.